The clone carrying this T cell receptor beta chain is a singleton in its sample. Its antigen is unknown. This entry is derived from a study of T cells after posttransplantation cyclophosphamide. Study findings and constraints: Skin or GI-infiltrating T cells shared few TRB sequences with blood. Recipient CMV seropositivity and CMV reactivation strongly tracked TRB clonality.

The data were produced by immunoSEQ multiplex PCR, yet TCRdb's version contains in-frame clones alone and is incomplete. The profile shows about 53,000 clones, about 82% of them singletons. CDR1 is SEHNR and CDR2 is FQNEAQ in the germline V gene (reference sequence). The CDR3 has 11 amino acids. V lost 5 bases, J lost 10 bases, and 9 bases lay in between. The receptor comes from a man aged 25-40 years with a blood cancer, CMV-positive, and with a related stem cell donor. Specimen: PBMCs. The chain couples TRBV7-9 to TRBJ1-3; maybe TRBD1 (6 bases). Here the CDR3 DNA reads TGTGCCAGCAGCGCAGGGGAGACCATATATTTT. Amino acid sequence: CASSAGETIYF.